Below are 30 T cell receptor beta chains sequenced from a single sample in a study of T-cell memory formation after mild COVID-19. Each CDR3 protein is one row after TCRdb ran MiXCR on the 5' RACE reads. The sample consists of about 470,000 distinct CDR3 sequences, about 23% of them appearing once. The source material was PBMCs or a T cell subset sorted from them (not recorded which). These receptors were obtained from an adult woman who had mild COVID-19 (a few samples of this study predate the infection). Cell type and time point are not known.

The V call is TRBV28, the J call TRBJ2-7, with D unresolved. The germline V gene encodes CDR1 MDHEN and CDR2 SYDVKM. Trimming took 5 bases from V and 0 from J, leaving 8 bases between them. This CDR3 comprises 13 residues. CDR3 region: CASSRPPSYEQYF. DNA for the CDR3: TGTGCCAGCAGTAGGCCCCCCTCCTACGAGCAGTACTTC. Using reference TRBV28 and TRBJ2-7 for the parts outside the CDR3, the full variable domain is DVKVTQSSRYLVKRTGEKVFLECVQDMDHENMFWYRQDPGLGLRLIYFSYDVKMKEKGDIPEGYSVSREKKERFSLILESASTNQTSMYLCASSRPPSYEQYFGPGTRLTVT.

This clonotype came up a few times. The CDR3 region is CAIGRSVVTQYF. The CDR3 nucleotides are TGTGCCATCGGAAGATCGGTAGTGACCCAGTACTTC. This chain joins TRBV15 and TRBJ2-5; D not resolved. The CDR3 contains 12 residues. Germline V CDR1 and CDR2: LNHNV, YYDKDF (reference sequence). V was clipped by 10 bases and J by 7 bases, with 16 bases between them.

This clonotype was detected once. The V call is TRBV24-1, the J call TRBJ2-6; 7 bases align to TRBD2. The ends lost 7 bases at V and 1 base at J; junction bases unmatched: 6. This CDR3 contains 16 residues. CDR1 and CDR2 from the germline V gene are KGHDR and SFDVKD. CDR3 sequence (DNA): TGTGCCACCAGCGAGGGAGGGCGATCTGGGGCCAACGTCCTGACTTTC. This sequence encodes CATSEGGRSGANVLTF.

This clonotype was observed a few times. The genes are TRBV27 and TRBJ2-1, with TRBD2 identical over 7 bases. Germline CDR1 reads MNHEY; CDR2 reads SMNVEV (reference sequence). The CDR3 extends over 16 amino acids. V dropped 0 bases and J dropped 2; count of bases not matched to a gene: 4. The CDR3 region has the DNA TGTGCCAGCAGTTTATCGGGGGGGACCCCCTACAATGAGCAGTTCTTC. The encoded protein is CASSLSGGTPYNEQFF.

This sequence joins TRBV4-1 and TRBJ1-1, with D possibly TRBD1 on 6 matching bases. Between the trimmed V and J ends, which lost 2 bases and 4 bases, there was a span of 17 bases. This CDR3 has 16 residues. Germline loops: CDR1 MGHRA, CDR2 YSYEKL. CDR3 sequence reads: CASSQSWGASGTEAFF. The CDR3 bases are TGCGCCAGCAGCCAAAGTTGGGGGGCCTCGGGCACTGAAGCTTTCTTT.

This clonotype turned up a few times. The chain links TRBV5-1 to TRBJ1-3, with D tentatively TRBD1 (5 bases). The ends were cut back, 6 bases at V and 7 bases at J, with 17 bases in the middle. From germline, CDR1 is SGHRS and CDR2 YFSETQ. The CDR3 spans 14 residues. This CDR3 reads CASKGEGTVNTIYF. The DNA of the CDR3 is TGCGCCAGCAAAGGGGAGGGTACGGTTAACACCATATATTTT.

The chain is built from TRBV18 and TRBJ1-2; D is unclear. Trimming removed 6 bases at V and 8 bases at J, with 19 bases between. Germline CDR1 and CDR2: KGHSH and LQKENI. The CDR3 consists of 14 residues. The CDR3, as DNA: TGTGCCAGCTCGAATATGGACGGCGGGGAGGGCTACACCTTC. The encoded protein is CASSNMDGGEGYTF.

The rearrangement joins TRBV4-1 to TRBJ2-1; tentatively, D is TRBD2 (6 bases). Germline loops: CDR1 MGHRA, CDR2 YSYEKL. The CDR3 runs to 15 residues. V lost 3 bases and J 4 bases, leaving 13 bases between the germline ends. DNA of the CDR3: TGCGCCAGCAGCCAGAGTCTTGGAGGGTACAATGAGCAGTTCTTC. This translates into CASSQSLGGYNEQFF.

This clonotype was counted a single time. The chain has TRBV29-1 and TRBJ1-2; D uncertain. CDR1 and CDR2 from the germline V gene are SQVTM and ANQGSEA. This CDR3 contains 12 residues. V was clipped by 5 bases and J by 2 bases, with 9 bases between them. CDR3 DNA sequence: TGCAGCGTTATGGGGAGAAACTATGGCTACACCTTC. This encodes CSVMGRNYGYTF.

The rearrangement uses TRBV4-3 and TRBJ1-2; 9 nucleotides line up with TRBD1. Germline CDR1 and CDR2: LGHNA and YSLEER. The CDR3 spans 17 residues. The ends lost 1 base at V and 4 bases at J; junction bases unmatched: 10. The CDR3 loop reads CASSQARDRASVYGYTF. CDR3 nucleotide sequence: TGCGCCAGCAGCCAAGCCCGGGACAGGGCTTCTGTCTATGGCTACACCTTC.

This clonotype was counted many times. The CDR3 here is CASSPDRLPIYF. CDR3 DNA sequence: TGCGCCAGCAGCCCGGACAGACTGCCCATATATTTT. The rearrangement uses TRBV5-1 and TRBJ1-3, with D maybe TRBD1 (6 bases). Germline V lookup: CDR1 SGHRS, CDR2 YFSETQ. The ends were cut back, 4 bases at V and 11 bases at J, with 13 bases in the middle. This CDR3 has 12 residues.

CDR3 residues: CATSRPGTANEKLFF. In DNA, the CDR3 is TGTGCCACCAGCAGACCGGGGACAGCGAATGAAAAACTGTTTTTT. The chain has TRBV15 and TRBJ1-4; 7 nucleotides agree with TRBD1. Losses at the gene ends were 2 bases for V and 5 bases for J; bases not matched to a gene: 5. The CDR3 length is 15 residues. Germline-derived CDR1 and CDR2 are LNHNV and YYDKDF (reference sequence).

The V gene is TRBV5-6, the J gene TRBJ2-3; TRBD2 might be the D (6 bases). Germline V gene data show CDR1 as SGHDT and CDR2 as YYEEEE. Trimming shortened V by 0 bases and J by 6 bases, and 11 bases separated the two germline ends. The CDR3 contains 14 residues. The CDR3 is CASSLDGRRDTQYF. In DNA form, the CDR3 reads TGTGCCAGCAGCTTGGACGGGAGAAGGGATACGCAGTATTTT.

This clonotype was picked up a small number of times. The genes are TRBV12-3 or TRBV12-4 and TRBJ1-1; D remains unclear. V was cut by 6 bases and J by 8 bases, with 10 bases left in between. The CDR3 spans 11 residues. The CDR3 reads CASSPAQEAFF. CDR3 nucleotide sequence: TGTGCCAGCAGCCCCGCCCAAGAAGCTTTCTTT.

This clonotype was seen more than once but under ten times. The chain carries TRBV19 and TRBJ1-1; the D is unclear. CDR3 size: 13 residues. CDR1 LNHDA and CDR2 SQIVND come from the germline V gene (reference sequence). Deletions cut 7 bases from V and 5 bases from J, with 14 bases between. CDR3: CASKLVESTEAFF. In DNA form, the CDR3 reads TGTGCCAGTAAGTTAGTCGAGAGTACTGAAGCTTTCTTT.

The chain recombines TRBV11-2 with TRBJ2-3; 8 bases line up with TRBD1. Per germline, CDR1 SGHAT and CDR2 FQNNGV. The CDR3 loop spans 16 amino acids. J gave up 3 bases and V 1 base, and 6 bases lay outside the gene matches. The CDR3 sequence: CASSLGWTGITDTQYF. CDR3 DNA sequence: TGTGCCAGCAGCTTAGGTTGGACAGGGATTACAGATACGCAGTATTTT.

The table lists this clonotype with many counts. The CDR3 reads CASSQDLASYEQYF. The CDR3 bases are TGCGCCAGCAGCCAAGATTTAGCTTCCTACGAGCAGTACTTC. The V gene is TRBV4-3, the J gene TRBJ2-7; D is unresolved. Trimming stripped 0 bases from V and 1 base from J, with 7 bases between. Germline V gene lookup returns CDR1 LGHNA and CDR2 YSLEER. The CDR3 runs to 14 residues.

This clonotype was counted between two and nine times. For the CDR3, the DNA is TGTGCCAGCAGCTTAGCGTTTGTTCGTGCGGGCAGTTGGTATTTT. This sequence encodes CASSLAFVRAGSWYF. The gene calls are TRBV7-9 and TRBJ2-3; D possibly corresponds to TRBD2 (5 bases). The CDR3 is 15 residues long. Germline loops: CDR1 SEHNR, CDR2 FQNEAQ (reference sequence). Deletions cut 0 bases from V and 14 bases from J, with 21 bases between.

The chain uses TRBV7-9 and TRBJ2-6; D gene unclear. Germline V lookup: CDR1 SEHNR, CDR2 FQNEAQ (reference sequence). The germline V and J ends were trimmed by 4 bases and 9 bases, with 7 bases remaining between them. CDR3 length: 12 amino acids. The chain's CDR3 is CASSSAGNVLTF. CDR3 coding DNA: TGTGCCAGCAGCTCCGCAGGCAACGTCCTGACTTTC.

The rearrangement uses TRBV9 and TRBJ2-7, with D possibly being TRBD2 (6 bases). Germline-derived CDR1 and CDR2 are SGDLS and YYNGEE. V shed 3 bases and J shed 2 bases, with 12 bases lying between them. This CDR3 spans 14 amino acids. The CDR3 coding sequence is TGTGCCAGCAGCGCCCGGGACTTAGCCTACGAGCAGTACTTC. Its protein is CASSARDLAYEQYF.

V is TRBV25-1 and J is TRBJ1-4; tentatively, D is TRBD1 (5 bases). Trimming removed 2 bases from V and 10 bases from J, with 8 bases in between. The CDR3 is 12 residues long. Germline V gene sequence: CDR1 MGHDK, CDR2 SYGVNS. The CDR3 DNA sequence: TGTGCCAGCAGTGAAGTTAGGGGAAAACTGTTTTTT. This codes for CASSEVRGKLFF.

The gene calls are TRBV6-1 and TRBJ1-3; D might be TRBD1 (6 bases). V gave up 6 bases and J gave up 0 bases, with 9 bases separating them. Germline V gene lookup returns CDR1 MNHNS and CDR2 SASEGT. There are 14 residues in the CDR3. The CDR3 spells CASSQGNSGNTIYF. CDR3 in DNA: TGTGCCAGCAGCCAGGGGAACTCTGGAAACACCATATATTTT.

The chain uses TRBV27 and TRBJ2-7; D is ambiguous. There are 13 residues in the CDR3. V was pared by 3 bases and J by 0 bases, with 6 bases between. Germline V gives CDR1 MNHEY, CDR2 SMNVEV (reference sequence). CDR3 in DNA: TGTGCCAGCAGTTTCCAGGCCTCCTACGAGCAGTACTTC. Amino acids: CASSFQASYEQYF.

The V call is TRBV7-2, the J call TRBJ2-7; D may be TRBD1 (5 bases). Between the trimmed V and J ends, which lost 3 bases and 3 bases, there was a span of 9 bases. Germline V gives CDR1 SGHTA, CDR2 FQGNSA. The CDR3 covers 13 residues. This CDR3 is CASSFPGIYEQYF. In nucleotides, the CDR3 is TGTGCCAGCAGCTTTCCAGGGATCTACGAGCAGTACTTC.

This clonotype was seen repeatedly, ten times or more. The DNA for the CDR3 is TGTGCCAGCAGTTTAGCGGGCCCCGTCTTCACCGGGGAGCTGTTTTTT. Its translation is CASSLAGPVFTGELFF. The chain employs TRBV27 and TRBJ2-2; a weak D match, TRBD2 (5 bases). CDR1 and CDR2 from the germline V gene are MNHEY and SMNVEV (reference sequence). The CDR3 length is 16 residues. Trimming stripped 2 bases from V and 4 bases from J, with 14 bases between.

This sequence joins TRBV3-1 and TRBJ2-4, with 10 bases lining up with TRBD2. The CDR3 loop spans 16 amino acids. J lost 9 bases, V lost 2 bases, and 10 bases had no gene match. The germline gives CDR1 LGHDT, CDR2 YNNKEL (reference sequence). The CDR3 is CASSQHSLAGASIQYF. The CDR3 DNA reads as TGTGCCAGCAGCCAACACTCCCTAGCGGGAGCTAGCATTCAGTACTTC.

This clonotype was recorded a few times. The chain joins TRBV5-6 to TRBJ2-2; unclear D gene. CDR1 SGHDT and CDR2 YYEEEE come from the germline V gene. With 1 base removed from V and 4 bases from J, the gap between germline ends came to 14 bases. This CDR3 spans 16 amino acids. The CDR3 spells CASSLWASSGTGELFF. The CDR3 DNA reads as TGTGCCAGCAGCTTGTGGGCATCGTCGGGCACCGGGGAGCTGTTTTTT.

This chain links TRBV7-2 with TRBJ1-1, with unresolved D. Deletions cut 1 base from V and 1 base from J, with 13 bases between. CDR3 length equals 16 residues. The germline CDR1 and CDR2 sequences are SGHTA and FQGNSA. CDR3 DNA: TGTGCCAGCAGCTTAGGCATAGGGCGGAAGAACACTGAAGCTTTCTTT. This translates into CASSLGIGRKNTEAFF.

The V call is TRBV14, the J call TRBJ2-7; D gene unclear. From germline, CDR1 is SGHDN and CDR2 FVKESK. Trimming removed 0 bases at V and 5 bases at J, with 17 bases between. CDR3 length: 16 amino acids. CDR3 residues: CASSQDPFSRYDEQYF. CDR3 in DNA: TGTGCCAGCAGCCAAGATCCCTTTTCGAGGTACGACGAGCAGTACTTC.

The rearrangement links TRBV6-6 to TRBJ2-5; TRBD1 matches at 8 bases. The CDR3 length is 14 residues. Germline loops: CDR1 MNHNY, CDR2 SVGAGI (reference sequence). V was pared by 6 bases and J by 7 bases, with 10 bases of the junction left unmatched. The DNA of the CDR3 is TGTGCCAGCAGAGCCCAGGGGGCCCCAGGGACCCAGTACTTC. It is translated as CASRAQGAPGTQYF.